This T cell receptor beta chain was captured by sequencing in a study of T cell repertoires in cytomegalovirus infection. Looking at the study overall: Newly reported HLA-C-restricted and thoroughly characterized HLA-B-restricted CMV epitopes were employed. Both a matching HLA type and CMV infection were indicated by public TCR beta signatures. General observations from the study: Dominating the ex vivo response were TCR beta clonotypes that were CMV-specific and HLA-C-restricted. Accumulated public TCR beta family frequency recognized individuals carrying CMV together with the relevant HLA.

The CDR3 is 14 amino acids. Germline loops: CDR1 MNHEY, CDR2 SMNVEV (reference sequence). V shed 2 bases and J shed 6 bases, with 13 bases lying between them. TCRdb ran MiXCR on the reads and lists one entry per CDR3 protein. The repertoire has 550,000 to 700,000 distinct CDR3 sequences, about 40% of them found once; the top ten carry 48%. In regard to this clonotype: Its specificity is not known.

This clonotype originated in a human donor in good health (CMV status not recorded). Some clones in this sample may be carry-over from other donors' samples. The chain carries TRBV27 and TRBJ2-5; the D gene is possibly TRBD1 (6 bases). The material sequenced was cultured PBMCs, taken from culture after CMV antigen stimulation. CDR3 sequence: CASSLLAGEQTQYF. The CDR3 region has the DNA TGTGCCAGCAGTTTACTGGCAGGGGAACAGACCCAGTACTTC.